The 4 T cell receptor beta chains below come from one sample, sequenced in a study of blood T cell repertoires in COVID-19. Sequencing was performed with immunoSEQ multiplex PCR; in TCRdb, only in-frame clones are kept and a portion is missing. The table lists about 100,000 clones, over 80% of them singletons. The specimen sequenced was peripheral blood. Receptors originate from a man between 45 and 60 years old with acute or convalescent COVID-19.

The chain is built from TRBV6-2 or TRBV6-3 and TRBJ1-2, with a possible D match to TRBD1 (5 bases). Trimming stripped 2 bases from V and 7 bases from J, with 14 bases between. CDR3 length: 14 residues. The germline CDR1 and CDR2 sequences are MNHEY and SVGEGT. CDR3 bases: TGTGCCAGCAGTTACCGGGGGGACGCTCTTGGCTACACCTTC. Protein: CASSYRGDALGYTF.

This clone showed up just once. V gene TRBV7-2 combines with J gene TRBJ2-4, with D perhaps matching TRBD1 (5 bases). This CDR3 comprises 15 residues. Trimming removed 4 bases at V and 7 bases at J, with 17 bases between. CDR1 is SGHTA, CDR2 FQGNSA, per germline. The CDR3 is CASSSSTAVVNIQYF. DNA of the CDR3: TGTGCCAGCAGCTCCTCGACAGCCGTAGTGAACATTCAGTACTTC.

The chain combines TRBV27 with TRBJ1-1, with 7 bases identical to TRBD1. The CDR3 has 14 amino acids. The germline V gene encodes CDR1 MNHEY and CDR2 SMNVEV (reference sequence). V dropped 6 bases and J dropped 5; count of bases not matched to a gene: 9. CDR3 nucleotide sequence: TGTGCCAGCAGATTCGACAGGGTTGGAACTGAAGCTTTCTTT. As protein: CASRFDRVGTEAFF.

The chain carries TRBV11-2 and TRBJ2-3, with TRBD2 as a possible D gene (5 bases). This CDR3 spans 15 amino acids. Trimming took 1 base from V and 1 from J, leaving 9 bases between them. Germline V gene sequence: CDR1 SGHAT, CDR2 FQNNGV. CDR3 in DNA: TGTGCCAGCAGCTTAGCGCTAGCCCGCACAGATACGCAGTATTTT. Protein sequence: CASSLALARTDTQYF.